This TCR beta chain was sequenced for a study of blood T cell repertoires in COVID-19. Study information: Italy, Spain and the United States were the sources of the convalescent and acute COVID-19 samples. Sample material is recorded as cDNA or gDNA derived from T cells, B-cell-depleted T cells, or PBMCs.

V dropped 4 bases and J dropped 1; count of bases not matched to a gene: 3. Germline V gene lookup returns CDR1 LNHDA and CDR2 SQIVND (reference sequence). This CDR3 contains 15 residues. Original processing methods: Amplification of reference gene primers was used by the study to estimate nucleated cell counts. Data came from immunoSEQ multiplex PCR; TCRdb stores just in-frame clones and leaves some out. V and J calls and clone size are those listed in that table; D and trimming were worked out from the DNA. The sample shows around 130,000 clones, 70% to 85% of them seen only once. The receptor comes from a woman between 70 and 85 years old with acute or convalescent COVID-19. The chain combines TRBV19 with TRBJ1-4; 7 bases are a match to TRBD1. Sample: peripheral blood. CDR3: CASSKQGITNEKLFF. The CDR3 region has the DNA TGTGCCAGTAGTAAACAGGGGATAACTAATGAAAAACTGTTTTTT.